This TCR beta chain was recorded in a study of T cell responses to AZD1222 COVID-19 vaccine. Trimming shortened V by 2 bases and J by 3 bases, and 11 bases separated the two germline ends. The CDR3 runs 14 residues. Per germline, CDR1 MGHDK and CDR2 SYGVNS. Repertoires were generated with immunoSEQ multiplex PCR, while TCRdb's copy carries only in-frame clones and drops some. The table includes over 110,000 clones, roughly 92% detected once. This clone was seen only once. Here the sequenced sample was peripheral blood, taken 28 days after the second AZD1222 dose. The chain uses TRBV25-1 and TRBJ2-7; D is perhaps TRBD1 (7 bases). The TCR originated in an adult who received the AZD1222 COVID-19 vaccine. The CDR3 reads CASSEQGGSYEQYF. The CDR3 DNA follows: TGTGCCAGCAGTGAACAGGGGGGTAGCTACGAGCAGTACTTC.